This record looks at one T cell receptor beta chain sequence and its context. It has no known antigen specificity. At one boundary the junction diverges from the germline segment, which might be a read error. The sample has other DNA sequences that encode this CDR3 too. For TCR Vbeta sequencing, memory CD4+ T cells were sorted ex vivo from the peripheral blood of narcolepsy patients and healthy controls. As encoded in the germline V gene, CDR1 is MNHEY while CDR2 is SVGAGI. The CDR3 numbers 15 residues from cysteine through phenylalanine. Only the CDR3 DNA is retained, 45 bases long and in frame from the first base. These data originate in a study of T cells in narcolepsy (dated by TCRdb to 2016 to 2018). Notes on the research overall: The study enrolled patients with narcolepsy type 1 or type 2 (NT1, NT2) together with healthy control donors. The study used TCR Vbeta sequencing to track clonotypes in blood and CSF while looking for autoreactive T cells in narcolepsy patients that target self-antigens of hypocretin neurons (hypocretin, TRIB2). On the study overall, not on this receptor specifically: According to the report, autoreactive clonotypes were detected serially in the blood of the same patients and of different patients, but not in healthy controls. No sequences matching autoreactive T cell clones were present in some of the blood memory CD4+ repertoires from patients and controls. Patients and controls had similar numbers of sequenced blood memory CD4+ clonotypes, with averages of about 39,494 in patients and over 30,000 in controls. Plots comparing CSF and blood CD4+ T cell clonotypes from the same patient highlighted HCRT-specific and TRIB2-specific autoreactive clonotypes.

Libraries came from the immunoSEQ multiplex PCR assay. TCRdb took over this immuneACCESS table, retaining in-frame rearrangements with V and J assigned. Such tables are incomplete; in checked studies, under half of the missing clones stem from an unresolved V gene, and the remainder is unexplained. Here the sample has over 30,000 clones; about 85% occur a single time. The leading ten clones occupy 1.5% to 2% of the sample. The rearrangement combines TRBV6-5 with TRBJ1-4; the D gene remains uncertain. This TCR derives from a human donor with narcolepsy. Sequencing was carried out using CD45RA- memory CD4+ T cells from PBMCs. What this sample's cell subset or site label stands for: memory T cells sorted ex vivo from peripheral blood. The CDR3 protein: CASSYGQSPNEKLFF. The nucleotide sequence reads TGTGCCAGCAGTTACGGGCAGAGTCCTAATGAAAAGCTGTTTTTT.